This T cell receptor beta chain was recovered during a study of identical twins. Study-wide points: The authors drew conclusions from cross-sectional statistical analysis rather than following the same donors. Surplus twin overlap in beta out-of-frame sequences was less pronounced. There were fewer insertions in abundant cord blood beta clonotypes, but memory repertoires showed no such pattern.

The authors used template switching to add a universal primer site and gave cDNA unique molecular identifiers. MiXCR was run by TCRdb on the 5' RACE reads, yielding one entry per CDR3 protein. The sample yields some 500,000 distinct CDR3 sequences, approximately 15% seen once. About this clonotype: Its specificity is unknown.

The CDR3 consists of 17 residues. Trimming removed 3 bases from V and 0 bases from J, with 14 bases in between. Germline loops: CDR1 WNHNN, CDR2 SYGVQD (reference sequence). These data also featured in a second study, about yellow fever vaccine responses in identical twins.

The gene calls are TRBV10-1 and TRBJ2-2; D perhaps matches TRBD2 (6 bases). The sample was CD4+ T cells sorted from blood. The sequence came from a woman under 30 in good health. Here the CDR3 reads CASSEPRGVANTGELFF. The DNA for the CDR3 is TGCGCCAGCAGTGAACCTCGCGGGGTAGCGAACACCGGGGAGCTGTTTTTT.